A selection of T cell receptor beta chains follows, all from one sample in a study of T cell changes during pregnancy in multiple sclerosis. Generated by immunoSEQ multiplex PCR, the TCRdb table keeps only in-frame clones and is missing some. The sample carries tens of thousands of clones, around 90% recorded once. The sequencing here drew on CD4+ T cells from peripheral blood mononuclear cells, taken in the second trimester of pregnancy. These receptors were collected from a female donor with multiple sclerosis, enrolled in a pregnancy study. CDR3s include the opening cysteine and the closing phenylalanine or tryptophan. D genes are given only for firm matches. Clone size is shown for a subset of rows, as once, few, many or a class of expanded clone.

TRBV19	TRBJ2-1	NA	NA	CASSIGGRGGQGEQFF	TGTGCCAGTAGTATAGGAGGCAGGGGAGGGCAAGGTGAGCAGTTCTTC
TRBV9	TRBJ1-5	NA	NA	CASSVAGNSQPQHF	TGTGCCAGCAGCGTAGCGGGGAATAGTCAGCCCCAGCATTTT
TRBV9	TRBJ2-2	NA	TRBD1	CASSPQSRTGGLGELFF	TGTGCCAGCAGCCCTCAGTCTCGGACAGGGGGTTTGGGGGAGCTGTTTTTT
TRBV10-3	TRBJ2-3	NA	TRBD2	CAISENSGSADTQYF	TGTGCCATCAGTGAGAACAGCGGGAGCGCAGATACGCAGTATTTT
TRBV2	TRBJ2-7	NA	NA	CASSENRVRQSEQYF	TGTGCCAGCAGTGAGAACAGGGTTCGGCAGTCCGAGCAGTACTTC
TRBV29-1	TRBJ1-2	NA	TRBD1	CSVDRGPGGYGYTF	TGCAGCGTTGATCGGGGTCCAGGGGGCTATGGCTACACCTTC
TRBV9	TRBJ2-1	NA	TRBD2	CASSPGLAGAEQFF	TGTGCCAGCAGCCCAGGACTAGCGGGAGCTGAGCAGTTCTTC
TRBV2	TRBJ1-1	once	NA	CASGGTANTEAFF	TGTGCCAGCGGCGGGACGGCGAACACTGAAGCTTTCTTT
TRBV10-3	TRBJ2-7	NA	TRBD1	CAISPGQGAISYEQYF	TGTGCCATCAGTCCGGGACAGGGGGCAATCTCCTACGAGCAGTACTTC
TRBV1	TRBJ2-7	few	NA	CTSSQAERTSSYEQYF	TGCACCAGCAGCCAAGCAGAGCGGACCAGCTCCTACGAGCAGTACTTC
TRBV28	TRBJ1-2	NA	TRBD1	CASLSLQGSYGYTF	TGTGCCAGCCTGTCATTACAGGGGAGCTATGGCTACACCTTC
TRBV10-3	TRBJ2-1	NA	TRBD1	CAISTGDLEQFF	TGTGCCATCAGCACAGGGGATCTTGAGCAGTTCTTC
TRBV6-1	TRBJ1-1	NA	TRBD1	CASRGTGGGTEAFF	TGTGCCAGCAGGGGGACAGGGGGTGGTACTGAAGCTTTCTTT
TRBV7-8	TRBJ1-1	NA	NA	CASSLAGLNTEAFF	TGTGCCAGCAGCTTAGCGGGCCTAAACACTGAAGCTTTCTTT
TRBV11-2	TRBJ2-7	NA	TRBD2	CASSSNKGTSVYEQYF	TGTGCCAGCAGCTCCAATAAAGGGACTAGTGTGTACGAGCAGTACTTC
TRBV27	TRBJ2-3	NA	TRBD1	CASSQKQGPYTDTQYF	TGTGCCAGCAGTCAAAAACAGGGGCCATACACAGATACGCAGTATTTT